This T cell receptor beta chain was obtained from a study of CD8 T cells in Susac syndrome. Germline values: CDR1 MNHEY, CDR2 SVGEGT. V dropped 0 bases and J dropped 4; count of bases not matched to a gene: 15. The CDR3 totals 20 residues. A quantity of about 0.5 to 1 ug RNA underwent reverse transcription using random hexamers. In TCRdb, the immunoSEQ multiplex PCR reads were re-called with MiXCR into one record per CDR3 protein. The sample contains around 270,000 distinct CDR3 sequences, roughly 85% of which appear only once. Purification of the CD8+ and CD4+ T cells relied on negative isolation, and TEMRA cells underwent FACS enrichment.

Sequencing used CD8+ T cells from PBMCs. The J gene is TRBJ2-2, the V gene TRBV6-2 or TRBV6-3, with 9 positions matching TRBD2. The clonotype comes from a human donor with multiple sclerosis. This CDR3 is CASSYSTRGSGSRGTGELFF. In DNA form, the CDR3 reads TGTGCCAGCAGTTACTCGACCAGGGGTAGCGGGAGCCGGGGCACCGGGGAGCTGTTTTTT.